Listed below are T cell receptor beta chains from one sample, sequenced in a study of blood T cell repertoires in COVID-19. Measured with immunoSEQ multiplex PCR; TCRdb has only the in-frame clones, and not every one. This table holds some 150,000 clones, 80% to 90% found once. Sequencing input: peripheral blood. The source is a woman in her fifties or sixties with acute or convalescent COVID-19. Both conserved end residues are part of each CDR3. The D gene is left open where the match is weak. Clone size is given for some rows only: seen once, a few or many times, or a class if the clone is expanded.

CDR3: CASSPSGQLYGYTF
DNA: TGTGCCAGCAGCCCCTCAGGACAGTTATATGGCTACACCTTC
D: -
size: -
V: TRBV3-1/TRBV3-2
J: TRBJ1-2

CDR3: CASRDITNTGELFF
DNA: TGTGCCAGCAGGGACATAACTAACACCGGGGAGCTGTTTTTT
D: -
size: -
V: TRBV7-6
J: TRBJ2-2

CDR3: CASSLVAGDGYTF
DNA: TGTGCCAGCAGCTTGGTGGCAGGGGATGGCTACACCTTC
D: -
size: few
V: TRBV5-6
J: TRBJ1-2

CDR3: CASSYTKFTEAFF
DNA: TGTGCCAGCAGCTACACAAAGTTCACTGAAGCTTTCTTT
D: -
size: -
V: TRBV7-3
J: TRBJ1-1

CDR3: CASSLARGSNEKLFF
DNA: TGTGCCAGCAGCTTAGCGCGGGGTTCTAATGAAAAACTGTTTTTT
D: -
size: -
V: TRBV7-6
J: TRBJ1-4

CDR3: CASSLGQLNYGYTF
DNA: TGCGCCAGCAGCTTGGGGCAGTTGAACTATGGCTACACCTTC
D: -
size: -
V: TRBV5-1
J: TRBJ1-2

CDR3: CASSPGTGVNTEAFF
DNA: TGTGCCAGCAGCCCTGGGACAGGGGTTAACACTGAAGCTTTCTTT
D: TRBD1
size: -
V: TRBV7-2
J: TRBJ1-1

CDR3: CASSPQADTQYF
DNA: TGTGCCAGCAGTCCTCAGGCAGATACGCAGTATTTT
D: -
size: -
V: TRBV12-3/TRBV12-4
J: TRBJ2-3

CDR3: CASSPPNRKNTEAFF
DNA: TGTGCCAGCTCACCACCGAACAGGAAGAACACTGAAGCTTTCTTT
D: -
size: -
V: TRBV18
J: TRBJ1-1

CDR3: CASGNPDRGNTEAFF
DNA: TGTGCCAGCGGGAACCCGGACAGGGGGAACACTGAAGCTTTCTTT
D: TRBD1
size: -
V: TRBV2
J: TRBJ1-1

CDR3: CSASSLAGTSVTDTQYF
DNA: TGCAGTGCTAGTTCTCTCGCCGGGACTAGCGTCACAGATACGCAGTATTTT
D: TRBD2
size: -
V: TRBV20-1
J: TRBJ2-3

CDR3: CARQTSETYEQYF
DNA: TGTGCCAGGCAGACTAGCGAGACCTACGAGCAGTACTTC
D: TRBD2
size: -
V: TRBV14
J: TRBJ2-7

CDR3: CASSSFNGTGNGYTF
DNA: TGTGCCAGCAGCTCATTTAACGGGACAGGGAATGGCTACACCTTC
D: TRBD1
size: few
V: TRBV7-9
J: TRBJ1-2

CDR3: CASSPGAGAPNNPYF
DNA: TGCGCCAGCAGCCCGGGGGCGGGAGCGCCTAATAATCCGTACTTC
D: -
size: -
V: TRBV4-3
J: TRBJ2-7

CDR3: CASSRFSGQGPQPQHF
DNA: TGTGCCAGCAGCCGTTTCTCGGGACAGGGACCTCAGCCCCAGCATTTT
D: TRBD1
size: -
V: TRBV6-2/TRBV6-3
J: TRBJ1-5

CDR3: CASSYAAEEAFF
DNA: TGTGCCAGCAGTTACGCGGCAGAAGAAGCTTTCTTT
D: -
size: -
V: TRBV6-6
J: TRBJ1-1

CDR3: CASSKAGTYNEQFF
DNA: TGTGCCAGTAGTAAGGCGGGAACCTACAATGAGCAGTTCTTC
D: -
size: -
V: TRBV19
J: TRBJ2-1

CDR3: CASSEALLASGGQETQYF
DNA: TGTGCCAGCAGTGAAGCGCTTCTGGCTAGCGGGGGACAAGAGACCCAGTACTTC
D: TRBD2
size: -
V: TRBV2
J: TRBJ2-5

CDR3: CASSPLGGELFF
DNA: TGTGCCAGCTCACCACTCGGCGGGGAGCTGTTTTTT
D: -
size: once
V: TRBV18
J: TRBJ2-2

CDR3: CASSPRGGQPQHF
DNA: TGCGCCAGCAGCCCCCGGGGTGGGCAGCCCCAGCATTTT
D: -
size: few
V: TRBV5-1
J: TRBJ1-5

CDR3: CASRGESTEAFF
DNA: TGTGCCAGCAGGGGCGAATCCACTGAAGCTTTCTTT
D: -
size: -
V: TRBV2
J: TRBJ1-1

CDR3: CASSGYPSLRDRGSLANTGELFF
DNA: TGTGCCAGCAGCGGATACCCTTCCCTCCGGGACAGAGGCTCCCTCGCGAACACCGGGGAGCTGTTTTTT
D: TRBD1
size: -
V: TRBV27
J: TRBJ2-2

CDR3: CASSPELGLGETQYF
DNA: TGTGCCAGCAGCCCCGAACTCGGACTCGGAGAGACCCAGTACTTC
D: -
size: -
V: TRBV4-2
J: TRBJ2-5

CDR3: CASSRGTVTNTGELFF
DNA: TGTGCCAGCAGCCGGGGGACTGTAACGAACACCGGGGAGCTGTTTTTT
D: -
size: -
V: TRBV7-3
J: TRBJ2-2

CDR3: CAISGGSGGSTDTQYF
DNA: TGTGCCATCAGTGGGGGTAGCGGGGGATCCACAGATACGCAGTATTTT
D: TRBD2
size: -
V: TRBV10-3
J: TRBJ2-3

CDR3: CATEHRVTGELFF
DNA: TGTGCCACCGAACACCGGGTCACCGGGGAGCTGTTTTTT
D: -
size: -
V: TRBV24-1
J: TRBJ2-2

CDR3: CASSFRTSRDTQYF
DNA: TGTGCCAGCAGCTTTCGGACTAGTAGAGATACGCAGTATTTT
D: TRBD2
size: -
V: TRBV5-4
J: TRBJ2-3

CDR3: CSASGQGREQYF
DNA: TGCAGTGCTAGTGGACAGGGGAGGGAGCAGTACTTC
D: TRBD1
size: -
V: TRBV20-1
J: TRBJ2-7

CDR3: CASSLRGREGVYNSPLHF
DNA: TGTGCCAGCAGCTTAAGGGGTCGTGAGGGGGTCTATAATTCACCCCTCCACTTT
D: -
size: -
V: TRBV7-3
J: TRBJ1-6

CDR3: CASSLRQGNTEAFF
DNA: TGTGCCAGCAGCTTGAGACAGGGGAACACTGAAGCTTTCTTT
D: TRBD1
size: -
V: TRBV5-4
J: TRBJ1-1

CDR3: CASSPRTSGQETQYF
DNA: TGTGCCAGCAGTCCCCGGACTAGCGGGCAAGAGACCCAGTACTTC
D: TRBD2
size: -
V: TRBV27
J: TRBJ2-5

CDR3: CASSQDYINSGNTIYF
DNA: TGCGCCAGCAGCCAAGATTATATTAACTCTGGAAACACCATATATTTT
D: -
size: -
V: TRBV4-3
J: TRBJ1-3